The 3 T cell receptor beta chains given below trace back to one sample, sequenced in a study of blood T cell repertoires in COVID-19 (dated by TCRdb to about 2020). The protocol used for the library was the immunoSEQ multiplex PCR assay. This is the immuneACCESS table as TCRdb keeps it, with only in-frame sequences that have V and J called. A part of the clones is gone; compared with another copy, unresolved V genes explain less than half, and the rest is unexplained. This sample comprises some 76,000 clones, about 93% of them detected only once. Jointly, the top ten make up approximately 5% of the sample. Sequenced input: peripheral blood. All receptors derive from a human donor in a cohort sampled during active COVID-19.

V gene TRBV6-2 or TRBV6-3 combines with J gene TRBJ2-7; no clear D. V was cut by 0 bases and J by 3 bases, with 12 bases left in between. This CDR3 contains 15 residues. Germline V gene lookup returns CDR1 MNHEY and CDR2 SVGEGT. DNA of the CDR3: TGTGCCAGCAGTTACTCGAGGATCCGAGACTACGAGCAGTACTTC. It encodes CASSYSRIRDYEQYF.

This chain links TRBV19 with TRBJ1-6, with no clear D. Germline CDR1 reads LNHDA; CDR2 reads SQIVND (reference sequence). The ends were cut back, 6 bases at V and 6 bases at J, with 18 bases in the middle. CDR3 length: 16 residues. The CDR3 DNA reads as TGTGCCAGTAGACCACCGGGAGGGCGCGGTAATTCACCCCTCCACTTT. Its protein is CASRPPGGRGNSPLHF.

The chain employs TRBV5-4 and TRBJ2-3; 9 bases fit TRBD2. The CDR3 has 17 residues. Losses at the gene ends were 0 bases for V and 3 bases for J; bases not matched to a gene: 8. Looked up from germline, CDR1 is SGHNT and CDR2 is YYREEE (reference sequence). The CDR3, as DNA: TGTGCCAGCAGCTTGGCCTTTGGTAGCGGGGGTACAGATACGCAGTATTTT. It yields the protein CASSLAFGSGGTDTQYF.